This TCR beta chain emerged from a study of vaccination and CD4 T cells after COVID-19. Study summary: Stimulation of the cells used overlapping spike peptide pools from SARS-CoV-2 and from the common cold coronaviruses HCoV-NL63, HCoV-OC43 and HCoV-229E.

CD4+ T cells that had been cultured provided DNA sequenced with the Oncomine TCR Beta short-read assay. A single record per CDR3 protein comes from TCRdb applying MiXCR to the PCR reads. The repertoire holds about 20,000 distinct CDR3 sequences, with roughly 56% as singletons. As to treatment: roughly 11-day PBMC culture with coronavirus spike peptide pools or control peptides (ViraFEST assay). Positive PCR dates covered March to December 2020, before US Alpha, Beta and Delta variants. With around 9.4 ug/ml peptide pools and roughly 9.2 IU/ml IL-2, PBMCs were cultured at 2 million to 2.5 million per well. V was shortened by 4 bases and J by 0 bases, with 11 bases between the two germline ends. CDR1 and CDR2 from the germline V gene are LNHDA and SQIVND (reference sequence). The CDR3 runs to 15 residues. A note on this clonotype: Its antigen is as yet unknown.

The receptor's source is a human donor who had recovered from COVID-19. Material for sequencing was CD4+ T cells from blood, cultured in vitro. The genes are TRBV19 and TRBJ2-3; D is unclear. The CDR3 DNA is TGTGCCAGTAGTACAGGTGCCCCTAGCACAGATACGCAGTATTTT. This sequence encodes CASSTGAPSTDTQYF.